This TCR beta chain emerged from a study of blood T cell repertoires in COVID-19. Original analysis: By means of reference gene primer amplification, nucleated cell counts were estimated. Data came from immunoSEQ multiplex PCR; TCRdb stores just in-frame clones and leaves some out. From that table come the V and J calls and clone size; the DNA was used to work out D and trimming. The sample yields over 200,000 clones, about 91% seen once. Enrolment of Seattle patients took place during active infection, and they were followed longitudinally. Sequencing was performed on peripheral blood. This TCR came from a person in their late teens or twenties with COVID-19, enrolled during active disease.

This chain's CDR3 is CASSQVGGAEGYTF. CDR3 DNA sequence: TGCGCCAGCAGCCAAGTAGGGGGCGCGGAAGGCTACACCTTC. The V gene is TRBV4-1, the J gene TRBJ1-2, with 7 bases aligning to TRBD1. The CDR3 consists of 14 residues. CDR1 and CDR2 from the germline V gene are MGHRA and YSYEKL. J was trimmed by 8 bases and V by 1 base; bases with no gene match: 7.